The 24 T cell receptor beta chains in this list originate from one sample, sequenced in a study of prognosis after radiotherapy for stage I lung cancer. The study amplified the TCR beta CDR3 region from genomic DNA. This amplification was carried out by two rounds of multiplex PCR. Primers targeting each individual TRBV and TRBJ gene were applied in first-round PCR. TCRdb recomputed calls from the multiplex PCR reads with MiXCR, one row per CDR3 protein. In the table there are 13,000 to 15,000 distinct CDR3 sequences, 28% of which are singletons. The sequences come from PBMCs, collected before or after stereotactic body radiation therapy (not recorded which). The receptor set was obtained from a donor aged 50 or older with non-small cell lung cancer.

Of note for this clonotype: One base away lies a much larger clone, so this may be a sequencing read error. In this CDR3 the conserved last residue, phenylalanine or tryptophan, is missing, so a read error is likely. V gene TRBV29-1 combines with J gene TRBJ2-7, with 8 bases matching TRBD1. Germline assignment: CDR1 SQVTM and CDR2 ANQGSEA. V lost 1 base to trimming and J lost 0 bases; unmatched junction nucleotides: 5. The CDR3 runs 15 residues. CDR3 DNA sequence: TGCAGCGTTGAAGGGTCTGGACAGGGCTCCTACGAGCAGTACTCC. This sequence encodes CSVEGSGQGSYEQYS.

This clonotype was seen just once. With a far larger clone one base away, a read error is the likely cause. The chain uses TRBV2 and TRBJ2-7; 7 bases align to TRBD2. V lost 3 bases, J lost 7 bases, and 9 bases stayed unmatched. Germline loops: CDR1 SNHLY, CDR2 FYNNEI. CDR3 length equals 14 residues. The CDR3 DNA sequence: TGTGCCAGCAGTGAGCGGGAGTCCTACAATGAGCAGTACTTC. Translating gives CASSERESYNEQYF.

The rearrangement uses TRBV20-1 and TRBJ2-7; D might be TRBD1 (6 bases). The CDR3 covers 13 residues. CDR1 and CDR2 (germline): DFQATT, SNEGSKA (reference sequence). CDR3 DNA sequence: TGCCGTGTCGTGGGACATGGGTGGGACGAGCAGTACTTC. It specifies CRVVGHGWDEQYF.

The chain links TRBV11-2 to TRBJ2-6; D possibly uses TRBD1 or TRBD2 (5 bases each). V lost 6 bases and J lost 3, with 21 bases in between. CDR1 and CDR2 (germline): SGHAT, FQNNGV. CDR3 length equals 18 residues. The DNA for the CDR3 is TGTGCCAGCAGTCCCCCTTTTGAGGGGTCGAGTGGGGCCAACGTCCTGACTTTC. Its translation is CASSPPFEGSSGANVLTF.

The chain employs TRBV5-1 and TRBJ2-5; TRBD2 agrees at 7 bases. The length of the CDR3 is 15 residues. Trimming removed 0 bases from V and 5 bases from J; junction bases left unmatched: 7. The germline CDR1 and CDR2 sequences are SGHRS and YFSETQ. The CDR3 bases are TGCGCCAGCAGCTTGGTAAGGGAGGGCCAGGAGACCCAGTACTTC. This codes for CASSLVREGQETQYF. Using reference TRBV5-1 and TRBJ2-5 for the parts outside the CDR3, the full variable domain is KAGVTQTPRYLIKTRGQQVTLSCSPISGHRSVSWYQQTPGQGLQFLFEYFSETQRNKGNFPGRFSGRQFSNSRSEMNVSTLELGDSALYLCASSLVREGQETQYFGPGTRLLVL.

The chain links TRBV6-1 to TRBJ1-5, with 9 bases aligning to TRBD1. The CDR3 runs 17 residues. From germline, CDR1 is MNHNS and CDR2 SASEGT. V shed 7 bases and J 1 base; nucleotides not matched to a gene: 11. CDR3 in DNA: TGTGCCAGCAACCCGGGACAGGGAGTGAGGAGCAATCAGCCCCAGCATTTT. Protein sequence: CASNPGQGVRSNQPQHF.

With regard to this clonotype: Germline is not matched at one junction end, which may reflect a read error. The V call is TRBV12-3 or TRBV12-4, the J call TRBJ2-2; D possibly corresponds to TRBD2 (6 bases). The CDR3 extends over 15 amino acids. CDR3 DNA: TGTGCCAGCGGCGGGGAAGGGTCGGACACCGGTGAGCTGTTTTTT. Its protein product is CASGGEGSDTGELFF.

In its sample, this clonotype was seen many times. V gene TRBV3-1 combines with J gene TRBJ2-5, with D tentatively TRBD2 (5 bases). The CDR3 has 16 residues. Trimming removed 4 bases at V and 5 bases at J, with 20 bases between. Per the germline V gene, CDR1 is LGHDT and CDR2 is YNNKEL (reference sequence). The CDR3 is CASSLPRAEVEETQYF. The CDR3 DNA reads as TGTGCCAGCAGCCTCCCGAGGGCTGAGGTCGAGGAGACCCAGTACTTC.

This clonotype was counted many times. The chain uses TRBV30 and TRBJ1-1; TRBD1 matches at 10 bases. The V gene end was trimmed by 3 bases and the J gene end by 0 bases; junction bases not matched to a gene: 1. Germline CDR1 GTSNPN, CDR2 SVGIG (reference sequence). CDR3 size: 14 residues. The CDR3 coding sequence is TGTGCCTGGAGGGGACAGGGGATGAACACTGAAGCTTTCTTT. Its translation is CAWRGQGMNTEAFF. Combining the CDR3 with reference TRBV30 and TRBJ1-1 gives the whole variable domain SQTIHQWPATLVQPVGSPLSLECTVEGTSNPNLYWYRQAAGRGLQLLFYSVGIGQISSEVPQNLSASRPQDRQFILSSKKLLLSDSGFYLCAWRGQGMNTEAFFGQGTRLTVV.

The count of this clonotype is one. A far larger clone is one base from this, pointing to a likely read error. The chain joins TRBV7-9 to TRBJ2-1; 7 bases align to TRBD2. Germline V gives CDR1 SEHNR, CDR2 FQNEAQ (reference sequence). Unmatched junction bases numbered 9, after V lost 5 bases and J lost 8 bases. CDR3 length: 14 residues. Here the CDR3 DNA reads TGTGCCAGCAGCCTCCTGTGGCGGGAGTATGAGCAGTTCTTC. Translated, it gives CASSLLWREYEQFF.

This clonotype is labeled as medium-sized (0.01 to 0.1%). CDR3 DNA sequence: TGCAGTGCAGCGGCCAGGGGGAATTCACCCCTCCACTTT. Its protein product is CSAAARGNSPLHF. V is TRBV20-1 and J is TRBJ1-6, with 7 positions matching TRBD1. This CDR3 is built from 13 residues. Trimming cost V 6 bases and J 7 bases; bases outside gene matches: 6. CDR1 and CDR2 from the germline V gene are DFQATT and SNEGSKA (reference sequence).

Details on this clonotype: It differs at one base from a far larger clone, so likely a read error. The CDR3 region has the DNA TGTGCCGCGGGCGGGGGGGGCTCCCAGTACTTC. It yields the protein CAAGGGGSQYF. This sequence joins TRBV7-6 and TRBJ2-1, with 9 bases fitting TRBD2. The J call may be wrong; the DNA end is better matched by TRBJ2-5. CDR1 is SGHVS, CDR2 FNYEAQ, per germline. The CDR3 extends over 11 amino acids.

In this sample, this clonotype turned up many times. CDR3 nucleotides: TGTGCCACCAGCAGAGATCGAGAGACGCTCTATGGCTACACCTTC. It codes for CATSRDRETLYGYTF. This chain joins TRBV15 and TRBJ1-2; D is uncertain. Germline CDR1 and CDR2: LNHNV and YYDKDF (reference sequence). The CDR3 covers 15 residues. V gave up 0 bases and J gave up 4 bases, with 12 bases separating them. The entire variable domain, with the rest obtained from reference TRBV15 and TRBJ1-2, is as follows: DAMVIQNPRYQVTQFGKPVTLSCSQTLNHNVMYWYQQKSSQAPKLLFHYYDKDFNNEADTPDNFQSRRPNTSFCFLDIRSPGLGDTAMYLCATSRDRETLYGYTFGSGTRLTVV.

This clonotype has ten or more counts. A much larger clonotype is one base distant, so this may be a read error. The V and J genes are TRBV24-1 and TRBJ2-2; the D gene is possibly TRBD2 (6 bases). This CDR3 is built from 14 residues. Per the germline V gene, CDR1 is KGHDR and CDR2 is SFDVKD. CDR3 DNA sequence: TGTGCCACCAGTGAAACTAGCTACACCGGGGAGCTGTCTTTT. Protein sequence: CATSETSYTGELSF.

In its sample, this clonotype ranks as medium-sized. The chain uses TRBV28 and TRBJ2-7, with 10 nucleotides matching TRBD1. Unmatched junction bases numbered 19, after V lost 8 bases and J lost 12 bases. The CDR3 has 15 residues. The germline V gene encodes CDR1 MDHEN and CDR2 SYDVKM. The CDR3: CASGTTGGLRYGRYF. CDR3 DNA: TGTGCCAGCGGTACGACAGGGGGCCTCAGGTACGGGCGGTACTTC.

This clonotype was recorded at least ten times. The chain uses TRBV6-2 or TRBV6-3 and TRBJ1-5, with D perhaps matching TRBD1 (6 bases). Trimming took 7 bases from V and 0 from J, leaving 16 bases between them. The CDR3 extends over 16 amino acids. In germline, CDR1 is MNHEY, CDR2 SVGEGT. CDR3 nucleotides: TGTGCCAGCACTCTCGGACAGTTATATAGCAATCAGCCCCAGCATTTT. Translating gives CASTLGQLYSNQPQHF.

On this clonotype: The junction does not match germline at one end; this may be a read error. The J gene is TRBJ2-2, the V gene TRBV29-1; 9 bases fit TRBD2. The length of the CDR3 is 14 residues. Per germline, CDR1 SQVTM and CDR2 ANQGSEA. In DNA, the CDR3 is TGCAGCGTTGGTGGCGGGAGGGCCTACGGGGAGTTGTTTTTT. This translates into CSVGGGRAYGELFF.

This chain joins TRBV28 and TRBJ1-2; D not certain. CDR1 MDHEN and CDR2 SYDVKM come from the germline V gene. The V end was cut by 7 bases, the J end by 1 base, with 13 bases between. There are 14 residues in the CDR3. The CDR3 bases are TGTGCCAGCATCTTCCAGCAAGTTAACTATGGCTACACCTTC. It encodes CASIFQQVNYGYTF.

Only one count was recorded for this clonotype. Since a far larger clone is one base different, this is likely a read error. V gene TRBV6-4 combines with J gene TRBJ1-5; D is undetermined. The CDR3 covers 13 residues. Germline V gene data show CDR1 as MRHNA and CDR2 as SNTAGT. The CDR3 nucleotides are TGTGCCAGCAGTTACCGGGAAGGTCAGGCCCAGCATTTT. This encodes CASSYREGQAQHF.

In this sample, this clonotype turned up many times. The genes are TRBV12-3 or TRBV12-4 and TRBJ2-5; D unclear. The length of the CDR3 is 14 residues. Deletions cut 4 bases from V and 5 bases from J, with 14 bases between. CDR3 nucleotides: TGTGCCAGCAGTTCATCCGCCCCTAGGGAGACCCAGTACTTC. This sequence encodes CASSSSAPRETQYF.

This clonotype was counted at least ten times. This chain joins TRBV24-1 and TRBJ1-2; D not certain. Germline loops: CDR1 KGHDR, CDR2 SFDVKD. V lost 4 bases and J 5 bases, leaving 10 bases between the germline ends. This CDR3 region has 13 residues. Written as DNA, the CDR3 is TGTGCCACCAGTGAGCGCACGGGGTATGGCTACACCTTC. Translating it yields CATSERTGYGYTF.

This clonotype ranks as medium-sized (0.01 to 0.1%). The V call is TRBV20-1, the J call TRBJ2-1; 11 bases are shared with TRBD2. With V trimmed by 2 bases and J by 8 bases, 5 bases remained unmatched. Germline CDR1 is DFQATT and CDR2 is SNEGSKA (reference sequence). The CDR3 totals 14 residues. The DNA of the CDR3 is TGCAGTGCTAGATTGACTAGCGGGAAATATGAGCAGTTCTTC. Translating it yields CSARLTSGKYEQFF.

By frequency in the sample, this clonotype is medium-sized. The J gene is TRBJ1-2, the V gene TRBV7-8; D gene uncertain. V shed 0 bases and J shed 2 bases, with 4 bases lying between them. Germline-derived CDR1 and CDR2 are SGHVS and FQNEAQ. This CDR3 region has 13 residues. The CDR3: CASSLASNYGYTF. The CDR3 bases are TGTGCCAGCAGCTTAGCTTCCAACTATGGCTACACCTTC.

As for this clonotype: A far larger clone differs by one base, so this is likely a read error. The chain links TRBV6-2 or TRBV6-3 to TRBJ2-5; D possibly corresponds to TRBD1 (6 bases). V lost 5 bases and J 2 bases, leaving 21 bases between the germline ends. Germline CDR1 reads MNHEY; CDR2 reads SVGEGT. This CDR3 has 17 residues. Here the CDR3 DNA reads TGTGCCAGCAGTGAAGAGCATGGGACACTCTCGCAAGAGACCCAGTACTTC. Residues: CASSEEHGTLSQETQYF.